The source of this T cell receptor (beta chain) is a study of blood T cells in healthy people across ages. Comments on this clonotype: Antigen: not known.

Primed by a sample-barcoded 5' primer and a J-beta primer mix, a second PCR proceeded for about 6 to 11 cycles. Via MiXCR, TCRdb re-called the 5' RACE reads, giving one row per CDR3 protein. The sample has approximately 490,000 distinct CDR3 sequences, 24% seen once. Notes on the study in general: The recorded TCR beta diversity per million T cells decreased in a roughly linear manner with age. For the donors, CMV status was unknown and possibly confounded expanded clonotype changes.

Germline trimming cut 4 bases from V and 8 bases from J; bases unmatched to any gene: 11. The length of the CDR3 is 16 residues. Germline V gives CDR1 SGHRS, CDR2 YFSETQ. The sample was also reused in another study, on T cells of mothers and their children. That report notes: Over 8 million TCR beta CDR3 reads were obtained from each mother, and 2.5 million to 3.5 million from each child.

Sequences were obtained from blood. This chain joins TRBV5-1 and TRBJ2-1; TRBD1 matches at 11 bases. The receptor comes from a boy between 5 and 17 years old in good health. The CDR3 here is CASSPGQGAMLDEQFF. In DNA form, the CDR3 reads TGCGCCAGCAGCCCTGGACAGGGGGCGATGTTAGATGAGCAGTTCTTC.